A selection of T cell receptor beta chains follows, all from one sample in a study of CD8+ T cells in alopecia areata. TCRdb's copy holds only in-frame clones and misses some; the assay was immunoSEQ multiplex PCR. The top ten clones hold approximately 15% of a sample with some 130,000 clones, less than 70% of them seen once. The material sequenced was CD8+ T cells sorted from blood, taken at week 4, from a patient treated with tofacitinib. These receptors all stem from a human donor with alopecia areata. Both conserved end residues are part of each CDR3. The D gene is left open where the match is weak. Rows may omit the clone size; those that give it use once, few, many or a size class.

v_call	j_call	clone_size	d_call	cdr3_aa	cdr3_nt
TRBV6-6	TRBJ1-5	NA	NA	CASIIAVNQPQHF	TGTGCCAGCATTATAGCAGTCAATCAGCCCCAGCATTTT
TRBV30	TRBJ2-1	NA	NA	CAWARDTYNEQFF	TGTGCCTGGGCCCGAGATACCTACAATGAGCAGTTCTTC
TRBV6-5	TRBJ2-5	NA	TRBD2	CASSYSSSGGPETQYF	TGTGCCAGCAGTTACTCGTCTAGCGGGGGCCCAGAGACCCAGTACTTC
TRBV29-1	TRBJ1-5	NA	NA	CSVSLGEGNQPQHF	TGCAGCGTTTCGCTAGGGGAGGGCAATCAGCCCCAGCATTTT
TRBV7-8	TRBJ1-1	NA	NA	CASFQGEDEAFF	TGTGCCAGCTTCCAAGGCGAAGATGAAGCTTTCTTT
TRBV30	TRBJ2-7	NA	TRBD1	CAWNWDRGYEQYF	TGTGCCTGGAACTGGGACAGGGGATACGAGCAGTACTTC
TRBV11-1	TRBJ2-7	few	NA	CASSLLTGGPSEQYF	TGTGCCAGCAGCTTACTGACGGGGGGCCCCTCGGAGCAGTACTTC
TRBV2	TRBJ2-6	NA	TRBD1	CASGRTGVYGANVLTF	TGTGCCAGCGGCCGGACAGGGGTCTACGGGGCCAACGTCCTGACTTTC
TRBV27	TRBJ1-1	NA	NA	CASSPGPANTEAFF	TGTGCCAGCAGTCCGGGACCAGCGAACACTGAAGCTTTCTTT
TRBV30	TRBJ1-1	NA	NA	CAWSVGGTEAFF	TGTGCCTGGAGTGTAGGAGGGACTGAAGCTTTCTTT
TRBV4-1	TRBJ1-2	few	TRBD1	CASSHPGTGDNGYTF	TGCGCCAGCAGCCATCCCGGGACAGGGGACAATGGCTACACCTTC
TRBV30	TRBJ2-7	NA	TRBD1	CAWEDRGGSYEQYF	TGTGCCTGGGAAGACAGGGGGGGATCCTACGAGCAGTACTTC
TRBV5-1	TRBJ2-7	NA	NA	CASSFRWAYEQYF	TGCGCCAGCAGCTTCCGGTGGGCCTACGAGCAGTACTTC
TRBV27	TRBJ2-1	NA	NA	CASSLSDRDNEQFF	TGTGCCAGCAGTTTATCGGACAGAGACAATGAGCAGTTCTTC
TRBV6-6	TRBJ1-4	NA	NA	CASSYGPENEKLFF	TGTGCCAGCAGTTACGGCCCGGAGAATGAAAAACTGTTTTTT
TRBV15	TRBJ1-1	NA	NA	CATSPGGTEAFF	TGTGCCACCAGTCCTGGAGGAACTGAAGCTTTCTTT
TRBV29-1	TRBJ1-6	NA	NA	CSVEMVSGRNSPLHF	TGCAGCGTTGAAATGGTTTCCGGGAGAAATTCACCCCTCCACTTT
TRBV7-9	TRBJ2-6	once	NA	CASSTQGRPGANVLTF	TGTGCCAGCAGCACCCAAGGGCGGCCTGGGGCCAACGTCCTGACTTTC
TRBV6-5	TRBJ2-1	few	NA	CASSYSHEQFF	TGTGCCAGCAGTTACAGTCATGAGCAGTTCTTC
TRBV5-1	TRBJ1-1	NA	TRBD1	CASSLAATGGTEAFF	TGCGCCAGCAGCTTGGCCGCTACAGGGGGCACTGAAGCTTTCTTT
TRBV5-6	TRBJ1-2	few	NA	CASSLWGRSAYGYTF	TGTGCCAGCAGCTTGTGGGGACGGTCTGCCTATGGCTACACCTTC
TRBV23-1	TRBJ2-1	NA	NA	CASTPASRSYNEQFF	TGCGCCAGCACTCCCGCCTCTCGCTCCTACAATGAGCAGTTCTTC
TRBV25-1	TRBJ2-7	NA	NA	CASSELGESSSYEQYF	TGTGCCAGCAGTGAATTGGGGGAGTCAAGCTCCTACGAGCAGTACTTC
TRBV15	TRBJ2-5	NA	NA	CATSPGQQETQYF	TGTGCCACCAGCCCTGGACAGCAAGAGACCCAGTACTTC
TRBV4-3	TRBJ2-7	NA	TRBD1	CASSPGQGDEQYF	TGCGCCAGCAGCCCGGGACAGGGGGACGAGCAGTACTTC
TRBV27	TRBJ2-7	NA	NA	CASSLTGPPNLTPYEQYF	TGTGCCAGCAGTCTCACAGGCCCCCCCAACCTCACCCCATACGAGCAGTACTTC
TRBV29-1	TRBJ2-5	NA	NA	CSVEADSTSKTQYF	TGCAGCGTTGAAGCGGACAGCACGTCGAAGACCCAGTACTTC
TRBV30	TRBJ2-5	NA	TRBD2	CAWSGAGGLLGETQYF	TGTGCCTGGAGTGGAGCGGGGGGGTTGCTTGGGGAGACCCAGTACTTC
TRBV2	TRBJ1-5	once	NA	CASSSAQGNNQPQHF	TGTGCCAGCAGTTCCGCCCAAGGGAACAATCAGCCCCAGCATTTT
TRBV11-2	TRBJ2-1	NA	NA	CASSLVVRSYNEQFF	TGTGCCAGCAGCTTAGTCGTCAGATCCTACAATGAGCAGTTCTTC
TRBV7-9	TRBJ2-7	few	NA	CASSLATGLDMYEQYF	TGTGCCAGCAGCTTAGCAACAGGTCTAGACATGTACGAGCAGTACTTC
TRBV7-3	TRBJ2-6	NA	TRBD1	CASSASKGAGAGANVLTF	TGTGCCAGCAGCGCCTCGAAGGGGGCAGGGGCTGGGGCCAACGTCCTGACTTTC
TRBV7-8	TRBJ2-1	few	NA	CASSSTGTSSSYNEQFF	TGTGCCAGCAGCTCAACCGGGACTTCAAGCTCCTACAATGAGCAGTTCTTC
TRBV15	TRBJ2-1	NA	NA	CATSRDPAYNEQFF	TGTGCCACCAGCAGAGATCCTGCCTACAATGAGCAGTTCTTC
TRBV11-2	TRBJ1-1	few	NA	CASSFPTRTVDTEAFF	TGTGCCAGCAGCTTTCCCACCCGGACGGTAGACACTGAAGCTTTCTTT
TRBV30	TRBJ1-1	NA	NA	CAWSLDGNTEAFF	TGTGCCTGGAGTCTAGACGGGAACACTGAAGCTTTCTTT
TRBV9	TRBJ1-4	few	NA	CASSDGGNEKLFF	TGTGCCAGCAGCGATGGGGGGAATGAAAAACTGTTTTTT
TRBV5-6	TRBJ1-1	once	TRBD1	CASSGTGGWDTEAFF	TGTGCCAGCAGCGGGACAGGGGGCTGGGACACTGAAGCTTTCTTT
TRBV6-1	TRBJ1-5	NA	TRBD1	CASGTGLNQPQHF	TGTGCCAGCGGGACAGGGTTGAATCAGCCCCAGCATTTT
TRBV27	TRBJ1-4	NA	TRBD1	CASSSRQGWGNEKLFF	TGTGCCAGCAGTTCGCGACAGGGATGGGGCAATGAAAAACTGTTTTTT
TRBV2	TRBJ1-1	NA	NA	CASSEELNTEAFF	TGTGCCAGCAGTGAAGAGCTGAACACTGAAGCTTTCTTT
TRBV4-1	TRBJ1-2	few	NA	CASSQPAGRLGGYTF	TGCGCCAGCAGCCAACCGGCAGGGCGATTGGGCGGCTACACCTTC
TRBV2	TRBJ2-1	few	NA	CARGGGFSYNEQFF	TGTGCCAGGGGTGGAGGGTTCTCCTACAATGAGCAGTTCTTC
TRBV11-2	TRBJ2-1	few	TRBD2	CASSLGTSGGREQFF	TGTGCCAGCAGCTTAGGGACTAGCGGGGGCCGTGAGCAGTTCTTC
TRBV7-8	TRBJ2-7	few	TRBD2	CASSLYPAGGPYEQYF	TGTGCCAGCAGCTTATATCCCGCGGGGGGACCCTACGAGCAGTACTTC
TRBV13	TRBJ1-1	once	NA	CASSLGQQNTEAFF	TGTGCCAGCAGCTTAGGCCAGCAGAACACTGAAGCTTTCTTT
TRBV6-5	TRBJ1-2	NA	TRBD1	CASSPGQGGNYGYTF	TGTGCCAGCAGCCCTGGACAGGGTGGAAACTATGGCTACACCTTC
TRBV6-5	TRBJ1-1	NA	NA	CASSYYSNTEAFF	TGTGCCAGCAGTTACTACTCGAACACTGAAGCTTTCTTT
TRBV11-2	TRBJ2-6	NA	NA	CASSAGRLAGANVLTF	TGTGCCAGCAGCGCGGGACGTTTGGCTGGGGCCAACGTCCTGACTTTC
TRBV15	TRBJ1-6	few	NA	CATSYNNSPLHF	TGTGCCACCAGCTATAATAATTCACCCCTCCACTTT
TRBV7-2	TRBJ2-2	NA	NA	CASSLVVGGEDTGELFF	TGTGCCAGCAGCTTGGTGGTGGGGGGCGAGGACACCGGGGAGCTGTTTTTT
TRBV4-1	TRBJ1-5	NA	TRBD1	CASSQVGGLGQPQHF	TGCGCCAGCAGCCAAGTAGGGGGCTTGGGTCAGCCCCAGCATTTT
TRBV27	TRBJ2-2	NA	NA	CASSAETGSRELFF	TGTGCCAGCAGTGCCGAAACAGGGAGTCGGGAGCTGTTTTTT
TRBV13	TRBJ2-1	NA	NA	CASSLGASSYNEQFF	TGTGCCAGCAGCTTAGGGGCTTCCTCCTACAATGAGCAGTTCTTC
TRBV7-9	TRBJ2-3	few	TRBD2	CASSLMSGGQYF	TGTGCCAGCAGCTTGATGAGCGGGGGCCAGTATTTT
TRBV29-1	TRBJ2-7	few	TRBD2	CSVEASGAYEQYF	TGCAGCGTTGAAGCTAGCGGGGCGTACGAGCAGTACTTC
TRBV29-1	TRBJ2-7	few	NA	CSVPGQAYEQYF	TGCAGCGTCCCGGGACAAGCCTACGAGCAGTACTTC
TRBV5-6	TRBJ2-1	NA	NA	CASSLLGYEQFF	TGTGCCAGCAGCTTACTAGGATATGAGCAGTTCTTC
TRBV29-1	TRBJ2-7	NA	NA	CSVIRGEQYF	TGCAGCGTGATTAGGGGGGAGCAGTACTTC
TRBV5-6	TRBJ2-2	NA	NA	CASQGDTGELFF	TGTGCCAGCCAAGGGGACACCGGGGAGCTGTTTTTT